The entry below gives a single TCR beta chain sequence along with its context. Its antigen is still unknown. This same CDR3 is encoded by further DNA sequences in the sample. The V end lost 3 bases, the J end lost 5 bases, and 4 bases lay between the germline ends. CDR3 length: 11 amino acids. Germline values: CDR1 KGHSH, CDR2 LQKENI. The record originates from a study of Ad26.COV2.S vaccination and SARS-CoV-2 variants. Study-level findings and limits: Substantial response breadth was reportedly seen for spike-specific CD8+ and CD4+ T cells after vaccination.

Treatment reported: around 19 received Ad26.COV2.S at low or high dose, single or two shots; 5 received placebo; per-sample allocation not given. Day 63 after the first vaccine or placebo injection was the time point for sampling. Sequenced by immunoSEQ multiplex PCR; TCRdb stores in-frame clones only, minus some. The sample holds about 400,000 clones, roughly 90% seen once. The starting material was peripheral blood, obtained in a trial of Ad26.COV2.S vaccine versus placebo. This sequence originates from a person aged 18-65 years who received the Ad26.COV2.S COVID-19 vaccine or a placebo. The V call is TRBV18, the J call TRBJ2-5, with no clear D. CDR3 DNA sequence: TGTGCCAGCTCACCTAGGGAGACCCAGTACTTC. It translates to CASSPRETQYF.